These T cell receptor beta chains were read from a single sample in a study of OX40 agonist ivuxolimab in advanced cancers. The repertoire was sequenced with immunoSEQ multiplex PCR; TCRdb's copy has only in-frame clones and lacks some. The table includes under 15,000 clones, roughly three quarters detected once. This sample comprised CD4+ or CD8+ T cells sorted from blood, obtained in a trial of the OX40 agonist ivuxolimab. The receptors were gathered from an adult with an advanced solid tumor such as melanoma, head and neck, liver or kidney cancer. The conserved cysteine and the conserved F or W are not part of the CDR3 here. The order of the fields is J gene, V gene, CDR3 protein.

TRBJ2-1 | TRBV7-3 | ASSDFPGQEQF
TRBJ2-2 | TRBV18 | ASSDREGRTGELF
TRBJ2-5 | TRBV7-9 | ASRGGQKQETQY
TRBJ2-1 | TRBV7-3 | ASSLMAGLAGEQF
TRBJ2-1 | TRBV11-3 | ASSRGGGTSGRTHEQF
TRBJ2-7 | TRBV4-1 | ASSPGTSGSLSSYEQY
TRBJ2-3 | TRBV6-4 | ASASGGEDTQY
TRBJ2-7 | TRBV28 | ASSFTYEQY
TRBJ2-7 | TRBV7-9 | ASSSRRQGGDEQY
TRBJ2-2 | TRBV5-6 | ASSLDTGELF
TRBJ1-5 | TRBV19 | ASNTRAYHQPQH
TRBJ1-2 | TRBV4-2 | ASSQDPGENYGYT
TRBJ2-1 | TRBV27 | ATSTGWSNEQF